Here is one T cell receptor (beta chain) with its context. The antigen is undetermined. Data came from immunoSEQ multiplex PCR; TCRdb stores just in-frame clones and leaves some out. The sample holds tens of thousands of clones, about 94% seen once. V was trimmed by 3 bases and J by 5 bases, leaving 7 bases between them. The CDR3 consists of 12 residues. CDR1 is SGHAT, CDR2 FQNNGV, per germline. The sample originates from a study of OX40 agonist ivuxolimab in advanced cancers. As for the study in general: Patients were dosed with the agonistic anti-OX40 (CD134) antibody ivuxolimab.

Findings and caveats of the study: Partial responders receiving 0.1-3.0 mg/kg showed among the lowest clonal expansion. At 0.1 to 3.0 mg/kg, clonal expansion of CD4+ and CD8+ blood T cells had occurred by week 6.

This chain connects TRBV11-2 to TRBJ2-5, with D unresolved. The clonotype comes from an adult with an advanced solid tumor such as melanoma, head and neck, liver or kidney cancer. The sequencing used CD4+ or CD8+ T cells sorted from blood, collected in a trial of the OX40 agonist ivuxolimab. The CDR3 nucleotides read TGTGCCAGCAGCTTCGGATCTGAGACCCAGTACTTC. Translation: CASSFGSETQYF.